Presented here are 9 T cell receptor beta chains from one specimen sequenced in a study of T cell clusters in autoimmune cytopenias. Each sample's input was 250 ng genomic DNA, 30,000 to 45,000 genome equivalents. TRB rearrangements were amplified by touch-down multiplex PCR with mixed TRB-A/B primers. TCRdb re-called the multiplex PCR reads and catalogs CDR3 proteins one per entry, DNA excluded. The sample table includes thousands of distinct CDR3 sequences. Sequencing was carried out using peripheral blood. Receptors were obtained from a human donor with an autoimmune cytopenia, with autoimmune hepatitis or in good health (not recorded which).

Here the CDR3 reads CASSKMGGGRSPLHF. V is TRBV21-1 and J is TRBJ1-6. TRBV21-1 is a pseudogene locus. CDR3 size: 15 residues.

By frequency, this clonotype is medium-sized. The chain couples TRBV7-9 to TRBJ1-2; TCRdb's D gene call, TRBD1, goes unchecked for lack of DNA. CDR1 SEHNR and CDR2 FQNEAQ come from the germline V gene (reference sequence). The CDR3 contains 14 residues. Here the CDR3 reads CASSLLGEGYGYTF.

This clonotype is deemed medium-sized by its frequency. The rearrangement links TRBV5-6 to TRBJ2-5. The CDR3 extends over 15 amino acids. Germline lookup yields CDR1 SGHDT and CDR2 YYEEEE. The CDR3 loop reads CASTQTWAEQETQYF.

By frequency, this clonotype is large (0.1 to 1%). The CDR3 spells CASSEVTGGGSYEQYF. This chain joins TRBV6-1 and TRBJ2-7; TCRdb outputs TRBD1, but without DNA this stays unchecked. CDR1 MNHNS and CDR2 SASEGT come from the germline V gene. This CDR3 spans 16 amino acids.

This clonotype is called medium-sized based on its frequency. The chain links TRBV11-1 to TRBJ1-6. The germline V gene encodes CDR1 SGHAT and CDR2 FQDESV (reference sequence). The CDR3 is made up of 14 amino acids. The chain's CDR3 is CASSFGYKNSPLHF. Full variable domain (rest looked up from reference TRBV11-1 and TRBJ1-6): EAEVAQSPRYKITEKSQAVAFWCDPISGHATLYWYRQILGQGPELLVQFQDESVVDDSQLPKDRFSAERLKGVDSTLKIQPAELGDSAMYLCASSFGYKNSPLHFGNGTRLTVT.

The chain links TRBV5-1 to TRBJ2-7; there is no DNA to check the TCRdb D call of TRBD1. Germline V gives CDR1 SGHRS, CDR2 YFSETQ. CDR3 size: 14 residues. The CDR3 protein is CASSVVGGLHEQYF.

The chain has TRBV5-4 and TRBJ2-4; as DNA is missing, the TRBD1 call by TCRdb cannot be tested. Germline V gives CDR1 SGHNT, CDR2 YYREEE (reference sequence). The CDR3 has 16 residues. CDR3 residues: CASSRQGESSKNIQYF.

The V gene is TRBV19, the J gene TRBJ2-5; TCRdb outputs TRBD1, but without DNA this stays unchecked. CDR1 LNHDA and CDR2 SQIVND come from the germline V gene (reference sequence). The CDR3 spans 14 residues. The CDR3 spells CASSPWDNQETQYF.

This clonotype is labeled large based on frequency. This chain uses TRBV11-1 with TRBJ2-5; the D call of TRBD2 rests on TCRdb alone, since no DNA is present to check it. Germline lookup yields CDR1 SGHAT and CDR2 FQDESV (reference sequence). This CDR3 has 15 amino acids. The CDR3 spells CASSLSLSGGETQYF.